These 15 T cell receptor beta chains were sequenced from one sample in a study of a mutant IDH1 vaccine in newly diagnosed glioma. Documented time point: week 11, during vaccination. The study gave 300 ug of mutant IDH1 20-mer peptide per vaccine dose, with topical imiquimod. For these TCRs, the target antigens are not known. TCRdb's copy holds only in-frame clones and misses some; the assay was immunoSEQ multiplex PCR. The profile covers around 57,000 clones, with approximately 89% appearing a single time and 1.9% taken by the ten largest. The sample here was PBMCs, taken from a glioma patient whose treatment included an IDH1 peptide vaccine. These receptors were taken from a man aged 35 to 55 with glioma.

The V gene is TRBV2, the J gene TRBJ1-4; tentative D call: TRBD1 (5 bases). Deletions cut 6 bases from V and 6 bases from J, with 11 bases between. The CDR3 sequence is 13 residues long. The germline CDR1 and CDR2 sequences are SNHLY and FYNNEI. CDR3 sequence: CASRTVFDEKLFF. The CDR3 DNA reads as TGTGCCAGCAGGACAGTCTTCGATGAAAAACTGTTTTTT.

The J gene is TRBJ2-5, the V gene TRBV29-1; D remains ambiguous. The last part of the DNA fits TRBJ2-7 better; the J call may be wrong. The CDR3 covers 13 residues. Germline-derived CDR1 and CDR2 are SQVTM and ANQGSEA. In DNA, the CDR3 is TGCAGCGTTGAGCTGACAAGTTCCTACGAGCAGTACTTC. Its protein product is CSVELTSSYEQYF.

The rearrangement links TRBV2 to TRBJ1-2; tentatively, D is TRBD1 (6 bases). The V end lost 6 bases, the J end lost 5 bases, and 25 bases lay between the germline ends. Germline CDR1 SNHLY, CDR2 FYNNEI. The CDR3 contains 17 residues. CDR3 DNA: TGTGCCAGCAGAGAATTTTTAATCAGGGGCTCATCATATGGCTACACCTTC. Translated, it gives CASREFLIRGSSYGYTF.

This rearrangement joins TRBV7-2 to TRBJ1-6; D gene ambiguous. The CDR3 has 14 residues. The V end was cut by 3 bases, the J end by 9 bases, with 12 bases between. Germline CDR1 reads SGHTA; CDR2 reads FQGNSA. CDR3 sequence reads: CASSFPGWSSPLHF. The CDR3 nucleotides read TGTGCCAGCAGCTTTCCGGGGTGGAGTTCACCCCTCCACTTT.

The V and J genes are TRBV15 and TRBJ2-5; TRBD1 matches 7 bases. With V trimmed by 7 bases and J by 1 base, 0 bases remained unmatched. Germline V CDR1 and CDR2: LNHNV, YYDKDF (reference sequence). This CDR3 has 12 residues. In DNA, the CDR3 is TGTGCCACCAACAGGGGCCAAGAGACCCAGTACTTC. As protein: CATNRGQETQYF.

The genes are TRBV28 and TRBJ2-1; the D gene could be TRBD1 or TRBD2 (5 bases each). This CDR3 is built from 13 residues. Germline lookup yields CDR1 MDHEN and CDR2 SYDVKM. With 3 bases removed from V and 4 bases from J, the gap between germline ends came to 7 bases. CDR3 sequence reads: CASSLGRYNEQFF. CDR3 nucleotides: TGTGCCAGCAGTTTGGGACGGTACAATGAGCAGTTCTTC.

The chain links TRBV7-2 to TRBJ2-5; D ambiguous. Trimming left V 1 base short and J 1 base short, with 4 bases between. This CDR3 comprises 13 residues. Germline V lookup: CDR1 SGHTA, CDR2 FQGNSA. The CDR3: CASSLGIQETQYF. DNA of the CDR3: TGTGCCAGCAGCTTAGGCATCCAAGAGACCCAGTACTTC. The complete variable domain, with remaining parts taken from reference TRBV7-2 and TRBJ2-5, reads GAGVSQSPSNKVTEKGKDVELRCDPISGHTALYWYRQSLGQGLEFLIYFQGNSAPDKSGLPSDRFSAERTGGSVSTLTIQRTQQEDSAVYLCASSLGIQETQYFGPGTRLLVL.

J is TRBJ2-3 and V is TRBV10-1, with TRBD1 identical over 7 bases. Germline V gives CDR1 WNHNN, CDR2 SYGVQD (reference sequence). V dropped 7 bases and J dropped 3; count of bases not matched to a gene: 7. The length of the CDR3 is 14 residues. CDR3 in DNA: TGCGCCAGCACAGAGGGGACAGTAACAGATACGCAGTATTTT. Translating it yields CASTEGTVTDTQYF.

This clone was observed a single time. V is TRBV27 and J is TRBJ2-7, with 8 bases fitting TRBD2. The CDR3 has 11 residues. V shed 3 bases and J 13 bases; nucleotides not matched to a gene: 5. Per germline, CDR1 MNHEY and CDR2 SMNVEV (reference sequence). CDR3 DNA sequence: TGTGCCAGCAGTTTCGGGACTAGACACTACTTC. Translating it yields CASSFGTRHYF.

The chain combines TRBV6-4 with TRBJ2-7; D could derive from TRBD1 or TRBD2 (6 bases each). Germline values: CDR1 MRHNA, CDR2 SNTAGT. CDR3 length: 10 amino acids. The CDR3 here is CVSEGVEQYV. The CDR3 DNA reads as TGTGTCTCGGAGGGGGTAGAGCAGTACGTC.

The chain couples TRBV28 to TRBJ2-7; the match to TRBD2 covers 8 bases. From germline, CDR1 is MDHEN and CDR2 SYDVKM. V lost 1 base to trimming and J lost 6 bases; unmatched junction nucleotides: 11. The CDR3 extends over 16 amino acids. CDR3 sequence: CASSLLRQASGGEQYF. The CDR3 bases are TGTGCCAGCAGTTTATTAAGGCAGGCCAGCGGGGGCGAGCAGTACTTC.

V is TRBV6-5 and J is TRBJ1-4, with D tentatively TRBD1 (5 bases). Trimming left V 5 bases short and J 3 bases short, with 10 bases between. The CDR3 loop spans 14 amino acids. Germline V gives CDR1 MNHEY, CDR2 SVGAGI. The CDR3 DNA is TGTGCCAGCAGTCCCGGACAAGCTAATGAAAAACTGTTTTTT. Its protein product is CASSPGQANEKLFF.

This clone was recorded once. V and J are TRBV4-1 and TRBJ1-3; D remains ambiguous. CDR1 is MGHRA and CDR2 is YSYEKL in the germline V gene. There are 16 residues in the CDR3. V shed 3 bases and J shed 3 bases, with 15 bases lying between them. CDR3 sequence: CASSHLEWGVGNTIYF. CDR3 sequence (DNA): TGCGCCAGCAGCCATTTAGAATGGGGAGTTGGAAACACCATATATTTT.

V is TRBV7-2 and J is TRBJ2-1; D unclear. Germline V CDR1 and CDR2: SGHTA, FQGNSA. V gave up 3 bases and J gave up 9 bases, with 18 bases separating them. The CDR3 is 15 amino acids. In nucleotides, the CDR3 is TGTGCCAGCAGCTTTGTAATTGGGAACTTGGGTGAGCAGTTCTTC. Residues: CASSFVIGNLGEQFF.

V and J are TRBV27 and TRBJ1-6; D gene uncertain. V was trimmed by 4 bases and J by 0 bases, leaving 7 bases between them. CDR1 and CDR2 from the germline V gene are MNHEY and SMNVEV (reference sequence). The length of the CDR3 is 15 residues. This chain's CDR3 is CASSWASSYNSPLHF. Here the CDR3 DNA reads TGTGCCAGCAGTTGGGCAAGCTCCTATAATTCACCCCTCCACTTT.